This T cell receptor (beta chain) is drawn from a study of shared T cell receptors in the human thymus. The assay was immunoSEQ multiplex PCR, and TCRdb's table has in-frame clones only and misses some. The sample holds roughly 410,000 clones; over 90% are singletons and the top ten take roughly 0.02%. V lost 5 bases to trimming and J lost 4 bases; unmatched junction nucleotides: 7. Germline V lookup: CDR1 SGHTA, CDR2 FQGNSA. CDR3 length: 17 amino acids. The chain is built from TRBV7-2 and TRBJ2-5, with TRBD2 matching 16 bases. Material: thymocytes. The receptor comes from a human donor. CDR3 amino acids: CASSEGLAGGPGETQYF. For the CDR3, the DNA is TGTGCCAGCAGCGAGGGACTAGCGGGAGGGCCGGGAGAGACCCAGTACTTC. The full variable domain, with the rest looked up from reference TRBV7-2 and TRBJ2-5, is GAGVSQSPSNKVTEKGKDVELRCDPISGHTALYWYRQSLGQGLEFLIYFQGNSAPDKSGLPSDRFSAERTGGSVSTLTIQRTQQEDSAVYLCASSEGLAGGPGETQYFGPGTRLLVL.